The clone carrying this T cell receptor (beta chain) was found a few times. TCRdb redid the calling of the RT-PCR reads with MiXCR, one entry per CDR3 protein. This repertoire shows almost 700,000 distinct CDR3 sequences, 11% to 15% found once; its top ten account for 3% to 4.5%. The germline V and J ends were trimmed by 1 base and 3 bases, with 15 bases remaining between them. Germline values: CDR1 LGHNA, CDR2 YSLEER. The CDR3 is 16 amino acids. The sequenced material came from memory CD4+ T cells from blood. The clonotype was recovered from a female donor in good health, serving as a healthy control. The chain employs TRBV4-3 and TRBJ2-5; D is perhaps TRBD2 (6 bases). The CDR3 loop is CASSQGPGLGEETQYF. The DNA of the CDR3 is TGCGCCAGCAGCCAAGGACCGGGACTTGGGGAAGAGACCCAGTACTTC.